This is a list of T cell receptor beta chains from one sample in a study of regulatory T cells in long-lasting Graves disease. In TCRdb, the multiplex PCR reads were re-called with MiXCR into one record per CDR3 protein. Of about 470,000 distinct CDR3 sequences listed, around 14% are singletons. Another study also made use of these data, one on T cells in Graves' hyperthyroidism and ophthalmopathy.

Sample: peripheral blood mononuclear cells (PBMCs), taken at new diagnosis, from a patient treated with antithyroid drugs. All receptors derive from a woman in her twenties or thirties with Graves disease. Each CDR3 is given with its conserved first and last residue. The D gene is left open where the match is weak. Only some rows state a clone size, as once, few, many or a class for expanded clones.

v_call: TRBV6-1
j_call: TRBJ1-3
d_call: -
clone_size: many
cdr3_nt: TGTGCCAGCAGGCAAGACTTCTCTGGAAACACCATATATTTT
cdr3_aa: CASRQDFSGNTIYF

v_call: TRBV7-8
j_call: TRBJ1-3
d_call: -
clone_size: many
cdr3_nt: TGTGCCAGCAGCTTAGCGCGACAGAGATACTCTGGAAACACCATATATTTT
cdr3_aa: CASSLARQRYSGNTIYF

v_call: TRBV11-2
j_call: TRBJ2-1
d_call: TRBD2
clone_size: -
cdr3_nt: TGTGCCAGCACCCTGTCCGGGACTAGATTGAATGAGCAGTTCTTC
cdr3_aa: CASTLSGTRLNEQFF

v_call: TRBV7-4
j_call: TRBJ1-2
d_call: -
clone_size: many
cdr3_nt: TGTGCCAGCAGCTTAGGGGGAGGGACCCCTAACTATGGCTACACCTTC
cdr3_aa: CASSLGGGTPNYGYTF

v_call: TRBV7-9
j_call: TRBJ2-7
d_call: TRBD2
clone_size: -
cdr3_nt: TGTGCCAGCAGCTTAACTAGCGCGGTCTACAATGAGCAGTACTTC
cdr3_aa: CASSLTSAVYNEQYF

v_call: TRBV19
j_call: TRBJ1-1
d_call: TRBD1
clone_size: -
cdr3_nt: TGTGCCAGTAGTATCGCGCAGGGGGCAGAAGTTTTCTTT
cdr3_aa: CASSIAQGAEVFF

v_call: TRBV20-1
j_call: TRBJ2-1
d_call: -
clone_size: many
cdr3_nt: TGCAGTGCTTGGACTGAAAGCTCCTACAATGAGCAGTTCTTC
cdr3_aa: CSAWTESSYNEQFF

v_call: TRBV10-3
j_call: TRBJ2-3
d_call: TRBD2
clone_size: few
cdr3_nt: TGTGCCATCATCCCCGGGACTAGCGGGAAATTGATCTATAGGATCGATACGCAGTATTTT
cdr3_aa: CAIIPGTSGKLIYRIDTQYF

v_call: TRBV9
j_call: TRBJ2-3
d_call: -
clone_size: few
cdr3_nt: TGTGCCAGCAGCCCCGCGTGGAGCATGCGCACAGATACGCAGTATTTT
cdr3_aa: CASSPAWSMRTDTQYF

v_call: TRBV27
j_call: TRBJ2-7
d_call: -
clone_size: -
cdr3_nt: TGTGCCAGCAGCCACGGGGTTTCCTACGAGCAGTACTTC
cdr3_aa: CASSHGVSYEQYF

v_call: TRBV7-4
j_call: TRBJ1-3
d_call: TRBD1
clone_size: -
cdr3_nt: TGTGCCAGCAGCCCCAGGGGGCGACCCTCTGGAAACACCATATATTTT
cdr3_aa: CASSPRGRPSGNTIYF

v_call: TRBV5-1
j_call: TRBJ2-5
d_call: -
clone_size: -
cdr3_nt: TGCGCCAGCAGCTTTTCTAGCAATACCCAAGAGACCCAGTACTTC
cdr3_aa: CASSFSSNTQETQYF

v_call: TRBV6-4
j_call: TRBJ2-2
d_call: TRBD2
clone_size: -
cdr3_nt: TGTGCCAGCAACCCAAGCGGGGAGAACACCGGGGAGCTGTTTTTT
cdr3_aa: CASNPSGENTGELFF

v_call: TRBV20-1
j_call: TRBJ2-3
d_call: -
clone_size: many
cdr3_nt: TGCAGTGCTGGCGGCATTGGAGATACGCAGTATTTT
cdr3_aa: CSAGGIGDTQYF

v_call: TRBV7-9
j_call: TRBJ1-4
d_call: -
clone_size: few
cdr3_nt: TGTGCCAGCACCCGAAGGGGGACTAATGAAAAACTGTTTTTT
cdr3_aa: CASTRRGTNEKLFF

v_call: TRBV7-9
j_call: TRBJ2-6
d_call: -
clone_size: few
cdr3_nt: TGTGCCAGCACTGGGGCCAACGTCCTGACTTTC
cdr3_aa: CASTGANVLTF

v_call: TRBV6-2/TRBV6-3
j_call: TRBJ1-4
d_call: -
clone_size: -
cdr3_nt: TGTGCCAGCAGTGAAGGGCAGGCCCTTACGGAAGAAAAACTGTTTTTT
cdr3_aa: CASSEGQALTEEKLFF

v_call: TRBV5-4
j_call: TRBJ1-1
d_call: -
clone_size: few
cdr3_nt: TGTGCCAGCAGCACCGCGGGGAGAGGGACTGAAGCTTTCTTT
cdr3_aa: CASSTAGRGTEAFF

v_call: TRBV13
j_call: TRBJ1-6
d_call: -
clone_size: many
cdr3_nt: TGTGCCAGCAGCTTAGCGCGGTCGGATTCACCCCTCCACTTT
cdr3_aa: CASSLARSDSPLHF

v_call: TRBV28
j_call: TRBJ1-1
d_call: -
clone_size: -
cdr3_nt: TGTGCCAGCAGTTTCGAGGGGGTTGGCACTGAAGCTTTCTTT
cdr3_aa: CASSFEGVGTEAFF

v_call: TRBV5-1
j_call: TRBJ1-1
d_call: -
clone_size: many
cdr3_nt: TGCGCCAGCAGCTTGGAGACAGGAACGAAGAACACTGAAGCTTTCTTT
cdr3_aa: CASSLETGTKNTEAFF

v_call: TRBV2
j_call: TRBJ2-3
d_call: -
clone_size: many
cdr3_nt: TGTGCCAGCAGTGAAAGGGACGGCAGGAGAGATACGCAGTATTTT
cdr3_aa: CASSERDGRRDTQYF

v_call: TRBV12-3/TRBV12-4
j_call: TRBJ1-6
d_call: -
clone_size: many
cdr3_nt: TGTGCCAGCAGTATCCGACAGAACAATTCACCCCTCCACTTT
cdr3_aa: CASSIRQNNSPLHF

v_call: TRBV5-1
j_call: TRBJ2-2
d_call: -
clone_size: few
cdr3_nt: TGCGCCAGCAGCCCCGGACGGAGCGACACCGGGGAGCTGTTTTTT
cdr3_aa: CASSPGRSDTGELFF

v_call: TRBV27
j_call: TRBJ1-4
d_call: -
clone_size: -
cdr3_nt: TGTGCCAGCAGAAGGGGGGCTGTTAATGAAAAACTGTTTTTT
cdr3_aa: CASRRGAVNEKLFF

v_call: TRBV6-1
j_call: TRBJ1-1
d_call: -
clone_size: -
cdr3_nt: TGTGCCAGCACCCCCGCGGGGACGGGGAACACTGAAGCTTTCTTT
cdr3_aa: CASTPAGTGNTEAFF

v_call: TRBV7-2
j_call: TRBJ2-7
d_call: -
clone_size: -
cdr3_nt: TGTGCCAGCAGCCGGGGGGCCGTGCACGCCAGGTATGGAGAGCAGTACTTC
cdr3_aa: CASSRGAVHARYGEQYF

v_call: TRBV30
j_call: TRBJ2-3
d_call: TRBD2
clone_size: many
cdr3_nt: TGTGCCTGGAGAGCGGGAGGGCCCGATACGCAGTATTTT
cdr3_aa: CAWRAGGPDTQYF

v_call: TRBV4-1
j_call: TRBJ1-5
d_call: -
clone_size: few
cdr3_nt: TGCGCCAGCAGCCAAGATTGGCAGGGTCTTTATCAGCCCCAGCATTTT
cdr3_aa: CASSQDWQGLYQPQHF

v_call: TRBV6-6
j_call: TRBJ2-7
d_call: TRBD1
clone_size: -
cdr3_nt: TGTGCCAGCAGTTACTCGACAGGGGGCCTATGGCTAAGGAGTGAGCAGTACTTC
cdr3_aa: CASSYSTGGLWLRSEQYF

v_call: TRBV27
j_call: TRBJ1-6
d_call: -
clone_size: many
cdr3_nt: TGTGCCAGCGGTACGAGGGGAGAATATAATTCACCCCTCCACTTT
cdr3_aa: CASGTRGEYNSPLHF

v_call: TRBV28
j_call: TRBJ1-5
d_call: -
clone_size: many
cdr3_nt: TGTGCCAGCAGTTCCCTACAGGGAATTCAGCCCCAGCATTTT
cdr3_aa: CASSSLQGIQPQHF

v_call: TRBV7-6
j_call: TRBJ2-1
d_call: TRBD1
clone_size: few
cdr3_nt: TGTGCCAGCAGTGAGTCTTTTGGACAGGGGACCCATGAGCAGTTCTTC
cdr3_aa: CASSESFGQGTHEQFF